A single sample is the source of the 4 T cell receptor beta chains below, sequenced in a study of blood T cell repertoires in COVID-19. The table came from immunoSEQ multiplex PCR; TCRdb's copy has only in-frame clones and leaves some out. Among about 160,000 clones listed, roughly 88% were seen once. The sequenced material came from peripheral blood. The receptors here all came from a man older than 75 with COVID-19, enrolled during active disease.

This rearrangement joins TRBV18 to TRBJ1-6, with unresolved D. Germline V gene data show CDR1 as KGHSH and CDR2 as LQKENI. The ends were cut back, 2 bases at V and 0 bases at J, with 5 bases in the middle. The CDR3 covers 15 residues. CDR3 in amino acids: CASSPGSSYNSPLHF. The CDR3 DNA sequence: TGTGCCAGCTCACCAGGGAGCTCCTATAATTCACCCCTCCACTTT.

The V call is TRBV12-3 or TRBV12-4, the J call TRBJ1-6; the match to TRBD1 covers 7 bases. The V gene end was trimmed by 6 bases and the J gene end by 11 bases; junction bases not matched to a gene: 7. This CDR3 contains 13 residues. The CDR3 DNA is TGTGCCAGCAGATGGACAGGTCAGACACCCCTCCACTTT. It translates to CASRWTGQTPLHF.

The CDR3: CASSLTRLATDTQYF. The CDR3 DNA reads as TGTGCCAGCAGCTTAACCCGACTAGCGACAGATACGCAGTATTTT. This rearrangement joins TRBV7-3 to TRBJ2-3; 8 bases are shared with TRBD2. Trimming at V came to 0 bases and at J to 3 bases, leaving 2 bases not matched to a gene. Germline V CDR1 and CDR2: SGHTA, FQGTGA. CDR3 size: 15 residues.

The chain is built from TRBV28 and TRBJ1-5; a weak D match, TRBD1 (6 bases). The ends were cut back, 2 bases at V and 1 base at J, with 15 bases in the middle. This CDR3 comprises 17 residues. CDR1 MDHEN and CDR2 SYDVKM come from the germline V gene. The CDR3 sequence is CASSLGGAMGSNQPQHF. The CDR3 region has the DNA TGTGCCAGCAGTTTAGGGGGGGCGATGGGAAGCAATCAGCCCCAGCATTTT.